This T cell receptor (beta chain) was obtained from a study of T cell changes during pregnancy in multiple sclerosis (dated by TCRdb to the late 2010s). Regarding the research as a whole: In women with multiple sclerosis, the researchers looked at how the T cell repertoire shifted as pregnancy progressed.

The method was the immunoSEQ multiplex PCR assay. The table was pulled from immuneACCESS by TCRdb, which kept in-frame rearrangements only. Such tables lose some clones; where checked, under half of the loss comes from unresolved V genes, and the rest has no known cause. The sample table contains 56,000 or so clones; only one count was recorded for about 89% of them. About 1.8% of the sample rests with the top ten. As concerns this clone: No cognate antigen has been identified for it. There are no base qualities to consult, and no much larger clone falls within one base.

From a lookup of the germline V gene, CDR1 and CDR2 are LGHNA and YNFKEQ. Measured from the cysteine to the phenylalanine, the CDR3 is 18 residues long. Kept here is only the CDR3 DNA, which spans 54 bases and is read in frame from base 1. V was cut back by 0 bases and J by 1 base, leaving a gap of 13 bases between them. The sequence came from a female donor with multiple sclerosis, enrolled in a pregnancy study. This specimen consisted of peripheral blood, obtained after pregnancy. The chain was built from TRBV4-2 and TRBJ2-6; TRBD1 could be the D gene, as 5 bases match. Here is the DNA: TGTGCCAGCAGCCAAGAAACGGGCAGGGTTTCTGGGGCCAACGTCCTGACTTTC. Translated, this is CASSQETGRVSGANVLTF.